The 30 T cell receptor beta chains presented below share a single source sample, sequenced in a study of blood T cell repertoires in COVID-19. TCRdb keeps only in-frame clones here, not all; method: immunoSEQ multiplex PCR. The profile shows 250,000 to 350,000 clones, around 91% of them singletons. Input material: peripheral blood. The receptor set was obtained from a woman aged 60-75 years with acute or convalescent COVID-19.

There are a few counts of this clone. The chain employs TRBV7-2 and TRBJ2-7; 10 bases map to TRBD2. The V gene's germline CDR1 is SGHTA and CDR2 FQGNSA. This CDR3 has 15 amino acids. Trimming removed 3 bases from V and 2 bases from J; junction bases left unmatched: 4. DNA for the CDR3: TGTGCCAGCAGCTTGGAGCGGGGGGGGCCCTACGAGCAGTACTTC. Translated: CASSLERGGPYEQYF.

This clone was counted a single time. Other DNA sequences of this sample code for an identical CDR3. The rearrangement uses TRBV5-1 and TRBJ1-2; 9 nucleotides align to TRBD1. The CDR3 runs to 14 residues. V lost 2 bases, J lost 3 bases, and 2 bases stayed unmatched. Looked up from germline, CDR1 is SGHRS and CDR2 is YFSETQ. This chain's CDR3 is CASSLQGADYGYTF. The CDR3 DNA sequence: TGCGCCAGCAGCTTACAGGGGGCAGACTATGGCTACACCTTC.

This clone has only a few counts. V usage is TRBV12-3 or TRBV12-4 and J usage is TRBJ1-2, with D possibly being TRBD1 (6 bases). Trimming shortened V by 5 bases and J by 7 bases, and 14 bases separated the two germline ends. The CDR3 runs 13 residues. The CDR3 loop reads CASSPRGFSGYTF. The CDR3 DNA reads TGTGCCAGCAGTCCCAGGGGATTCTCTGGCTACACCTTC.

V gene TRBV7-2 combines with J gene TRBJ1-2; D is ambiguous. The CDR3 has 16 amino acids. From germline, CDR1 is SGHTA and CDR2 FQGNSA. V was cut by 1 base and J by 3 bases, with 15 bases left in between. As DNA, the CDR3 is TGTGCCAGCAGCTTAGTTGGTAGCGCAGGATACTATGGCTACACCTTC. Its protein is CASSLVGSAGYYGYTF.

V is TRBV6-2 or TRBV6-3 and J is TRBJ2-3; 8 bases fit TRBD2. CDR3 length: 14 residues. Germline loops: CDR1 MNHEY, CDR2 SVGEGT. Trimming took 2 bases from V and 6 from J; bases not matched to a gene: 4. The CDR3 sequence: CASSYPASGDTQYF. In DNA form, the CDR3 reads TGTGCCAGCAGTTACCCCGCTAGCGGGGATACGCAGTATTTT.

The chain employs TRBV9 and TRBJ2-4, with 9 bases lining up with TRBD2. J was trimmed by 5 bases and V by 4 bases; bases with no gene match: 10. CDR1 is SGDLS and CDR2 is YYNGEE in the germline V gene. This CDR3 is 16 amino acids long. CDR3 protein: CASSLSGRPLENIQYF. CDR3 coding DNA: TGTGCCAGCAGCCTCAGCGGGAGGCCTCTTGAAAACATTCAGTACTTC.

CDR3 in amino acids: CASSLEGLAGVDEQFF. CDR3 bases: TGCGCCAGCAGCTTGGAGGGACTAGCGGGAGTCGATGAGCAGTTCTTC. The chain recombines TRBV5-1 with TRBJ2-1; 14 bases line up with TRBD2. This CDR3 is 16 amino acids long. The ends lost 0 bases at V and 8 bases at J; junction bases unmatched: 4. CDR1 is SGHRS and CDR2 is YFSETQ in the germline V gene.

A single count supports this clone. V usage is TRBV7-2 and J usage is TRBJ1-2; D perhaps matches TRBD1 (6 bases). This CDR3 region has 14 residues. Germline values: CDR1 SGHTA, CDR2 FQGNSA. Trimming left V 1 base short and J 7 bases short, with 13 bases between. The CDR3 region has the DNA TGTGCCAGCAGCTTAGATCCAGGGGAGGGTGGCTACACCTTC. Protein: CASSLDPGEGGYTF.

The table lists this clone with a count of one. This chain uses TRBV28 with TRBJ1-3; D is ambiguous. The CDR3 consists of 14 residues. V shed 1 base and J shed 0 bases, with 4 bases lying between them. CDR1 and CDR2 (germline): MDHEN, SYDVKM. The CDR3 sequence is CASSLFSSGNTIYF. The CDR3 DNA sequence: TGTGCCAGCAGTTTATTCAGCTCTGGAAACACCATATATTTT.

The chain carries TRBV4-1 and TRBJ1-6; TRBD1 might be the D (5 bases). Germline V lookup: CDR1 MGHRA, CDR2 YSYEKL. Deletions cut 1 base from V and 9 bases from J, with 16 bases between. This CDR3 spans 16 amino acids. The CDR3: CASSQAPGQGGSPLHF. The CDR3 bases are TGCGCCAGCAGCCAAGCCCCTGGGCAGGGTGGTTCACCCCTCCACTTT.

The V call is TRBV2, the J call TRBJ1-1; D gene unclear. The CDR3 contains 14 residues. The V and J ends lost 2 bases and 5 bases respectively, with 12 bases between them. CDR1 is SNHLY, CDR2 FYNNEI, per germline. This CDR3 is CASSETNSKTEAFF. The CDR3 DNA sequence: TGTGCCAGCAGTGAAACAAACAGTAAGACTGAAGCTTTCTTT.

This chain links TRBV7-6 with TRBJ2-5, with 8 bases matching TRBD2. J gave up 4 bases and V 5 bases, and 9 bases lay outside the gene matches. CDR3 length equals 15 residues. From germline, CDR1 is SGHVS and CDR2 FNYEAQ. The CDR3 spells CASSPPAAGGETQYF. The CDR3, as DNA: TGTGCCAGCAGCCCACCGGCGGCGGGGGGAGAGACCCAGTACTTC.

The V gene is TRBV24-1, the J gene TRBJ2-7; no firm D call. Germline-derived CDR1 and CDR2 are KGHDR and SFDVKD. V was shortened by 8 bases and J by 3 bases, with 13 bases between the two germline ends. The CDR3 has 13 residues. CDR3 sequence: CATKSRVDYEQYF. The CDR3 DNA follows: TGTGCCACCAAGTCCCGGGTGGACTACGAGCAGTACTTC.

This sequence joins TRBV28 and TRBJ2-5; 9 bases line up with TRBD2. V shed 7 bases, J shed 5 bases, and the junction held 17 bases outside the gene matches. The germline V gene encodes CDR1 MDHEN and CDR2 SYDVKM. The CDR3 is 17 amino acids. Written as DNA, the CDR3 is TGTGCCAGCACCGTTTATATTGGCGGGAGGGCCAAGGAGACCCAGTACTTC. Translated: CASTVYIGGRAKETQYF.

The V and J genes are TRBV19 and TRBJ1-3, with D possibly being TRBD1 (5 bases). The V and J ends lost 1 base and 0 bases respectively, with 10 bases between them. The CDR3 contains 16 residues. Germline V lookup: CDR1 LNHDA, CDR2 SQIVND (reference sequence). The CDR3 here is CASSIGQTFSGNTIYF. CDR3 DNA: TGTGCCAGTAGTATAGGACAGACCTTCTCTGGAAACACCATATATTTT.

The chain joins TRBV3-1 (or the pseudogene TRBV3-2) to TRBJ2-2; 7 positions agree with TRBD2. Germline values: CDR1 LGHDT, CDR2 YNNKEL (reference sequence). After removal of 6 bases from V and 7 bases from J, the junction contained 5 bases not matched to a gene. The CDR3 contains 13 residues. CDR3: CASSRREVGELFF. As DNA, the CDR3 is TGTGCCAGCAGTCGTCGGGAGGTCGGGGAGCTGTTTTTT.

Written as DNA, the CDR3 is TGCGCCAGCAGCTTGGAAGGGACAGGGGTAGGGTCACCCCTCCACTTT. It encodes CASSLEGTGVGSPLHF. The chain carries TRBV5-1 and TRBJ1-6; 10 bases agree with TRBD1. The V and J ends lost 0 bases and 10 bases, in that order; junction bases with no gene match: 7. The CDR3 is 16 residues long. Germline CDR1 SGHRS, CDR2 YFSETQ.

The chain links TRBV7-8 to TRBJ1-5; no clear D gene. The CDR3 spans 23 residues. Per germline, CDR1 SGHVS and CDR2 FQNEAQ. Trimming left V 5 bases short and J 5 bases short, with 40 bases between. The CDR3 region has the DNA TGTGCCAGCAGCCCCGGCACCGGCCCCATGGGGAGCTTGAAGGACCTTATTTATCAGCCCCAGCATTTT. Its translation is CASSPGTGPMGSLKDLIYQPQHF.

CDR3 loop: CAWSATATSGYTF. CDR3 DNA sequence: TGTGCCTGGAGTGCGACAGCCACTAGCGGCTACACCTTC. The J gene is TRBJ1-2, the V gene TRBV30; TRBD1 is a possible D gene (5 bases). The CDR3 is made up of 13 amino acids. V was pared by 1 base and J by 8 bases, with 14 bases between. Per germline, CDR1 GTSNPN and CDR2 SVGIG (reference sequence).

This rearrangement joins TRBV13 to TRBJ2-7; 8 bases match TRBD1. The CDR3 has 15 amino acids. CDR1 PRHDT and CDR2 FYEKMQ come from the germline V gene (reference sequence). Trimming at V came to 5 bases and at J to 5 bases, leaving 11 bases not matched to a gene. In DNA, the CDR3 is TGTGCCAGCAGCCCCAGGGGGCCCTACGTAAACGAGCAGTACTTC. Protein: CASSPRGPYVNEQYF.

The genes are TRBV12-5 and TRBJ2-1; 11 nucleotides match TRBD2. Germline CDR1 reads LGHNT; CDR2 reads FRNRAP. This CDR3 comprises 18 residues. V lost 6 bases, J lost 1 base, and 11 bases stayed unmatched. CDR3 sequence: CASGLALAGGPSYNEQFF. CDR3 bases: TGTGCTAGTGGCCTCGCCCTAGCGGGGGGTCCTTCCTACAATGAGCAGTTCTTC.

The chain combines TRBV5-4 with TRBJ1-2; no firm D call. The CDR3 runs 12 residues. CDR1 is SGHNT, CDR2 YYREEE, per germline (reference sequence). V lost 5 bases and J lost 2, with 7 bases in between. In nucleotides, the CDR3 is TGTGCCAGCAGTAGCAACAACTATGGCTACACCTTC. The encoded protein is CASSSNNYGYTF.

The chain couples TRBV9 to TRBJ2-2, with TRBD2 identical over 9 bases. The germline gives CDR1 SGDLS, CDR2 YYNGEE. With V trimmed by 0 bases and J by 4 bases, 10 bases remained unmatched. The CDR3 is 18 residues long. CDR3 sequence (DNA): TGTGCCAGCAGCGTAGAGGTCTCAGCGGGAGGATTCACCGGGGAGCTGTTTTTT. This codes for CASSVEVSAGGFTGELFF.

The rearrangement links TRBV3-1 (or the pseudogene TRBV3-2) to TRBJ1-1, with 8 bases matching TRBD1. This CDR3 has 14 residues. CDR1 is LGHDT, CDR2 YNNKEL, per germline (reference sequence). The ends lost 0 bases at V and 7 bases at J; junction bases unmatched: 4. The chain's CDR3 is CASSQDGQGFEAFF. CDR3 coding DNA: TGTGCCAGCAGCCAAGATGGACAGGGCTTTGAAGCTTTCTTT.

The rearrangement links TRBV4-2 to TRBJ1-4; D may be TRBD1 (5 bases). The CDR3 consists of 17 residues. Trimming pared 4 bases from V and 0 bases from J, leaving 15 bases between. Germline CDR1 reads LGHNA; CDR2 reads YNFKEQ. The CDR3 DNA sequence: TGTGCCAGCAGCCCCTTAACCGGGGGGGCAACTAATGAAAAACTGTTTTTT. Amino acid sequence: CASSPLTGGATNEKLFF.

The chain carries TRBV7-6 and TRBJ2-5; D gene unclear. The germline CDR1 and CDR2 sequences are SGHVS and FNYEAQ. The CDR3 spans 15 residues. The ends were cut back, 4 bases at V and 1 base at J, with 13 bases in the middle. CDR3 coding DNA: TGTGCCAGCAGCTCGAACGGAAACAGCCAAGAGACCCAGTACTTC. Translated, it gives CASSSNGNSQETQYF.

The J gene is TRBJ2-3, the V gene TRBV28, with unresolved D. This CDR3 has 14 amino acids. Deletions cut 3 bases from V and 6 bases from J, with 13 bases between. Germline V gene lookup returns CDR1 MDHEN and CDR2 SYDVKM. CDR3 protein: CASSFESARDTQYF. In DNA form, the CDR3 reads TGTGCCAGCAGTTTTGAAAGTGCGAGGGATACGCAGTATTTT.

A single count supports this clone. V and J are TRBV4-3 and TRBJ2-7; tentative D call: TRBD1 (6 bases). The CDR3 is 15 amino acids. Germline V gives CDR1 LGHNA, CDR2 YSLEER. Trimming left V 1 base short and J 5 bases short, with 15 bases between. CDR3 coding DNA: TGCGCCAGCAGCCAAGTAGGGGGAAGAGAGAACGAGCAGTACTTC. Protein: CASSQVGGRENEQYF.

The chain is built from TRBV2 and TRBJ1-2, with D tentatively TRBD1 (6 bases). The germline gives CDR1 SNHLY, CDR2 FYNNEI. The CDR3 spans 13 residues. Trimming stripped 4 bases from V and 7 bases from J, with 13 bases between. The CDR3 nucleotides are TGTGCCAGCAGTGTCGGACAGCCGCGTGGCTACACCTTC. It specifies CASSVGQPRGYTF.

The CDR3 DNA is TGTGCCAGTAGACCGGACAGTTACTCTGGAAACACCATATATTTT. Translated: CASRPDSYSGNTIYF. The gene calls are TRBV19 and TRBJ1-3; a possible D gene is TRBD1 (6 bases). This CDR3 is built from 15 residues. Germline lookup yields CDR1 LNHDA and CDR2 SQIVND (reference sequence). Trimming removed 6 bases from V and 0 bases from J, with 12 bases in between. The complete variable domain, with remaining parts taken from reference TRBV19 and TRBJ1-3, reads DGGITQSPKYLFRKEGQNVTLSCEQNLNHDAMYWYRQDPGQGLRLIYYSQIVNDFQKGDIAEGYSVSREKKESFPLTVTSAQKNPTAFYLCASRPDSYSGNTIYFGEGSWLTVV.